Sequencing of this TCR beta chain was carried out in a study of shared clonotypes between healthy human individuals. CD45RO-negative, CCR7-positively selected cells formed the naive CD8 fraction, excluding terminally differentiated effector memory CD45RA+ cells. Trimming shortened V by 6 bases and J by 4 bases, and 14 bases separated the two germline ends. The germline V gene encodes CDR1 SGHAT and CDR2 FQNNGV. CDR3 size: 14 residues. Using immunoSEQ multiplex PCR, the repertoire was profiled, and TCRdb retains in-frame clones only, with some absent. The sample has around 1.9 million clones; about 93% are singletons.

The clonotype originates from a man in his late teens or twenties in good health. Some clones in this sample may be carry-over from other donors' samples. The specimen was naive CD8+ T cells from PBMCs. V is TRBV11-2 and J is TRBJ2-3; a weak D match, TRBD1 (5 bases). The CDR3 region has the DNA TGTGCCAGCAGACCCTGGGGCAGGGCAGATACGCAGTATTTT. Protein: CASRPWGRADTQYF. The full variable domain, completed using reference TRBV11-2 and TRBJ2-3, is EAGVAQSPRYKIIEKRQSVAFWCNPISGHATLYWYQQILGQGPKLLIQFQNNGVVDDSQLPKDRFSAERLKGVDSTLKIQPAKLEDSAVYLCASRPWGRADTQYFGPGTRLTVL.